The clone carrying this T cell receptor beta chain came up many times. Its antigen is unidentified. This sample stems from a study of regulatory T cells in long-lasting Graves disease. Arm-PCR with iRepertoire HTBI primers amplified the CDR3 regions for these TCR beta libraries. TCRdb itself ran the multiplex PCR reads through MiXCR, one entry per CDR3 protein. The sample has 350,000 to 450,000 distinct CDR3 sequences, about 15% seen once. Time point of the sample: newly diagnosed GD, antithyroid drugs for less than 3 months. Extracted RNA from PBMCs served as the source of the TCR library. Overall study results and limits: Only peripheral blood was studied, not thyroid tissue. Persistent disease was characterized by preferential usage of TRBV28, TRBJ1-2 and TRBJ2-5.

The CDR3 spans 18 residues. The germline CDR1 and CDR2 sequences are SGHTA and FQGNSA. J gave up 1 base and V 4 bases, and 9 bases lay outside the gene matches. These data also featured in a second study, about T cells in Graves' hyperthyroidism and ophthalmopathy. As reported in that work: The majority of expanded thyroid clonotypes above 0.001 also appeared in blood. In validation, the model predicted ophthalmopathy. These predictions came a median approximately six months before onset.

The rearrangement links TRBV7-2 to TRBJ2-7, with 14 bases matching TRBD2. The material sequenced was peripheral blood mononuclear cells (PBMCs), taken at new diagnosis, from a patient treated with antithyroid drugs. This TCR was sampled from a woman in her twenties or thirties with Graves disease. The CDR3: CASSSLGTSGSGSYEQYF. DNA for the CDR3: TGTGCCAGCAGCTCTCTAGGGACTAGCGGGAGTGGGTCCTACGAGCAGTACTTC.